This T cell receptor (beta chain) was observed in a study of OX40 agonist ivuxolimab in advanced cancers. Study context: Those treated in dose escalation had hepatocellular carcinoma, melanoma, renal cell cancer or head and neck cancer.

Whole-study results and caveats: The antigens recognized by the expanded peripheral T cells, that is their antigen specificity, were not determined. CD4+ and CD8+ blood T cells expanded clonally by week 6 at 0.1 to 3.0 mg/kg.

Blood draws occurred at baseline, cycle 4 day 1, and cycle 7 day 1. Trimming stripped 2 bases from V and 6 bases from J, with 16 bases between. The CDR3 is 15 residues long. From germline, CDR1 is MGHDK and CDR2 SYGVNS. Only in-frame clones appear in the TCRdb table, and some are missing; sequencing was by immunoSEQ multiplex PCR. Of fewer than 70,000 clones listed, approximately 90% are singletons. Concerning this clone: The antigen is undetermined.

The receptor's source is an adult with an advanced solid tumor such as melanoma, head and neck, liver or kidney cancer. This chain links TRBV25-1 with TRBJ1-2; D is undetermined. The sequencing here drew on CD4+ or CD8+ T cells sorted from blood, taken in a trial of the OX40 agonist ivuxolimab. The CDR3, as DNA: TGTGCCAGCAGTGAAGGAACCGGGGTTGCTAATGGCTACACCTTC. This translates into CASSEGTGVANGYTF.